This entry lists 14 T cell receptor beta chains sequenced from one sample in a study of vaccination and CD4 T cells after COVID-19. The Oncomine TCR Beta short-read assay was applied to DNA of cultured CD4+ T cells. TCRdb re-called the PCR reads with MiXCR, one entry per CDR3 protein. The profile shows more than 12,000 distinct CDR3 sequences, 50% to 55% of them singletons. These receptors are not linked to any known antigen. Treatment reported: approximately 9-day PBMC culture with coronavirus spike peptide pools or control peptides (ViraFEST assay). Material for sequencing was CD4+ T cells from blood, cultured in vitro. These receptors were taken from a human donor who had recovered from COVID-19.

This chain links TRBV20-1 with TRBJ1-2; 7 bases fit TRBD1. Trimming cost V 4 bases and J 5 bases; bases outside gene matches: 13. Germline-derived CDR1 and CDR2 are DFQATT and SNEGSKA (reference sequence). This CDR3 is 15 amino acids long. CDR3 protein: CSANSMTGKTYGYTF. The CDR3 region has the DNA TGCAGTGCTAATAGTATGACAGGGAAGACTTATGGCTACACCTTC.

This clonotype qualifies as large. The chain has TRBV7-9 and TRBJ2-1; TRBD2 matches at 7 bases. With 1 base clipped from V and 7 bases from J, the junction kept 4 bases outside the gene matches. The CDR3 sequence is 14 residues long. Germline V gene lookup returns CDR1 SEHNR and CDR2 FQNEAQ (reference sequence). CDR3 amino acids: CASSLGGSINEQFF. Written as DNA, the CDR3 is TGTGCCAGCAGCTTAGGCGGGAGTATAAATGAGCAGTTCTTC.

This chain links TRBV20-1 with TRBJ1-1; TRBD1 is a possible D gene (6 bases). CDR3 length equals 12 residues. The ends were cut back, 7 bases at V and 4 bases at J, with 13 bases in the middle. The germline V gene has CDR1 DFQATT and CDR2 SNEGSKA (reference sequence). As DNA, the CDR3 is TGCAGTGAGTCGCAGGGGACCACTGAAGCTTTCTTT. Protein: CSESQGTTEAFF.

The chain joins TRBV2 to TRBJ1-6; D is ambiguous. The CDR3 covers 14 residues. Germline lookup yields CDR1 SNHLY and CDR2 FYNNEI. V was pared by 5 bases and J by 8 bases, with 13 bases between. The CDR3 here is CASSRHRSDSPLHF. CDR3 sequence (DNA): TGTGCCAGCAGTCGACACCGAAGTGATTCACCCCTCCACTTT.

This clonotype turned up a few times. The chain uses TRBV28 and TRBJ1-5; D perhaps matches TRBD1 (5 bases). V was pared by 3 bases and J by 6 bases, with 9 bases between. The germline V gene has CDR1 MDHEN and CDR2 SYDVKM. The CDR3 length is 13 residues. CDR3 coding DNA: TGTGCCAGCAGTTTCCAGGGAAGTCAGCCCCAGCATTTT. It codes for CASSFQGSQPQHF.

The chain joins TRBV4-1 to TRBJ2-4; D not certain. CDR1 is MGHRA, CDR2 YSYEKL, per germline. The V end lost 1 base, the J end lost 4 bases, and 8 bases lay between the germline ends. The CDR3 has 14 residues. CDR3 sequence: CASSQVGGKNIQYF. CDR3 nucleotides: TGCGCCAGCAGCCAAGTGGGCGGTAAAAACATTCAGTACTTC.

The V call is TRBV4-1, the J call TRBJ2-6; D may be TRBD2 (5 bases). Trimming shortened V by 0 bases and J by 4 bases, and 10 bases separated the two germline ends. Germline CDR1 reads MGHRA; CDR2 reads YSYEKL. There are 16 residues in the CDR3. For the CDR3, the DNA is TGCGCCAGCAGCCAAGATCGGGGTACCGGGGCCAACGTCCTGACTTTC. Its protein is CASSQDRGTGANVLTF.

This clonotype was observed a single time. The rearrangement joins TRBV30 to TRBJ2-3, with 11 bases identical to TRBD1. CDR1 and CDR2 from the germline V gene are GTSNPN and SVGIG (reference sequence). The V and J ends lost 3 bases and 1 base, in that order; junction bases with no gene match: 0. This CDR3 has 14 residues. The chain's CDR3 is CAWRDRGRTDTQYF. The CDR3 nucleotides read TGTGCCTGGAGGGACAGGGGGCGCACAGATACGCAGTATTTT.

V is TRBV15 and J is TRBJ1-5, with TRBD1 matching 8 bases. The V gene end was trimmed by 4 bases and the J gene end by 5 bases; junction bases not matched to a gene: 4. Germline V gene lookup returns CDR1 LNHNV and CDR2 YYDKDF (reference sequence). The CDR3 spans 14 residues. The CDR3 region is CATSTGQGDQPQHF. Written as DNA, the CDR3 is TGTGCCACCAGCACAGGACAGGGTGATCAGCCCCAGCATTTT.

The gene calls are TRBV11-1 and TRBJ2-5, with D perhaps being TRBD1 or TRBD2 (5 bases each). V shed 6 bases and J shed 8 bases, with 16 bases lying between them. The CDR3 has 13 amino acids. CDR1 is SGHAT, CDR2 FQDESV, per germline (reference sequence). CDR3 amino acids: CASRRDVEGTQYF. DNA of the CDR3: TGTGCCAGCAGACGGGACGTGGAAGGTACCCAGTACTTC. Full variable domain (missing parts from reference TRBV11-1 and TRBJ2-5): EAEVAQSPRYKITEKSQAVAFWCDPISGHATLYWYRQILGQGPELLVQFQDESVVDDSQLPKDRFSAERLKGVDSTLKIQPAELGDSAMYLCASRRDVEGTQYFGPGTRLLVL.

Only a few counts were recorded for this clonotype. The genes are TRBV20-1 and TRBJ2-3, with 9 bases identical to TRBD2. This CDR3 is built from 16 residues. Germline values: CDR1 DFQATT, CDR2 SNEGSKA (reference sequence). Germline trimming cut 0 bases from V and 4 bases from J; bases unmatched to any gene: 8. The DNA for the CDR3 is TGCAGTGCTAGAGATTTGGGCGGGAGGGCCGCAGATACGCAGTATTTT. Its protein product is CSARDLGGRAADTQYF.

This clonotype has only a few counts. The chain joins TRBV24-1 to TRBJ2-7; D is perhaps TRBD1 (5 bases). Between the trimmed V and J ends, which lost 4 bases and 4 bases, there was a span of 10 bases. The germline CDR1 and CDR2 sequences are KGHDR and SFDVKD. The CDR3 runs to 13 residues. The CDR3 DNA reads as TGTGCCACCAGTGAACCAGGGTCGTACGAGCAGTACTTC. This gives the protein CATSEPGSYEQYF.

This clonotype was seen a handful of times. DNA for the CDR3: TGTGCCAGCAGTTTATCCTTCGAGGGGCCCCAGCATTTT. Its protein product is CASSLSFEGPQHF. The chain combines TRBV27 with TRBJ1-5; D not resolved. Germline lookup yields CDR1 MNHEY and CDR2 SMNVEV (reference sequence). Trimming left V 0 bases short and J 9 bases short, with 9 bases between. The CDR3 is 13 amino acids.

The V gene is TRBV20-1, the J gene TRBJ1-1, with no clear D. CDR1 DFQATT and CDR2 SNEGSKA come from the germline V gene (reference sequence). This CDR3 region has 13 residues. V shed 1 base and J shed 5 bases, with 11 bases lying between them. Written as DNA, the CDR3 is TGCAGTGCTAGAGTCTTGATGGGAACTGAAGCTTTCTTT. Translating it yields CSARVLMGTEAFF.